The T cell receptor (beta chain) under discussion was sequenced for a study of Ad26.COV2.S vaccination and SARS-CoV-2 variants. Study context: Ad26.COV2.S given intramuscularly, once or twice 56 days apart. The study's findings and limits: Vaccine recipients posted higher spike-specific TCR breadth than their placebo counterparts.

TCRdb's copy holds only in-frame clones and misses some; the assay was immunoSEQ multiplex PCR. The table records over 400,000 clones, approximately 92% of them present only once. About this clone: Its antigen is currently unknown.

CDR1 is ENHRY and CDR2 is SYGVKD in the germline V gene. The CDR3 totals 14 residues. V lost 3 bases and J lost 2, with 11 bases in between. Sample treatment: 15 to 20 received Ad26.COV2.S at low or high dose, single or two shots; about 5 received placebo; per-sample allocation not given. The samples were gathered on day 63 after the first injection of vaccine or placebo. Spike of the Wuhan-strain SARS-CoV-2 was expressed by an Ad26 vector, which formed the vaccine. The gene calls are TRBV10-3 and TRBJ2-7, with a possible D match to TRBD2 (6 bases). The TCR sequence derives from a person between 18 and 60 years old who received the Ad26.COV2.S COVID-19 vaccine or a placebo. The specimen comprised peripheral blood, sampled in a trial of Ad26.COV2.S vaccine versus placebo. CDR3: CAISDPRLAYEQYF. CDR3 nucleotide sequence: TGTGCCATCAGTGATCCACGACTAGCCTACGAGCAGTACTTC.